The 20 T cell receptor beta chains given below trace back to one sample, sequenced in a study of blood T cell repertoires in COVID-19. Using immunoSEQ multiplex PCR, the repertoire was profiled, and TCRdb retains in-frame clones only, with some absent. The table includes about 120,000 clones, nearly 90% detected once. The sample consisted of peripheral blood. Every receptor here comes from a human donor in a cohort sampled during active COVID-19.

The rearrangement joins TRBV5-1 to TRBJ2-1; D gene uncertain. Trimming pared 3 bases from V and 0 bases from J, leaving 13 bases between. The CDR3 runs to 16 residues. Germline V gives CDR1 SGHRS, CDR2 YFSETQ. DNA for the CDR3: TGCGCCAGCAGCTACACATTCCGCACCTCCTACAATGAGCAGTTCTTC. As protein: CASSYTFRTSYNEQFF.

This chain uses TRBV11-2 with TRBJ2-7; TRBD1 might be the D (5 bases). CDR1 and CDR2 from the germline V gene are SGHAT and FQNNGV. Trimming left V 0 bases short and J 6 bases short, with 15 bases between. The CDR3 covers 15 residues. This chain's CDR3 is CASSLEPGMAAEQYF. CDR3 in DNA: TGTGCCAGCAGCTTAGAGCCAGGGATGGCTGCCGAGCAGTACTTC.

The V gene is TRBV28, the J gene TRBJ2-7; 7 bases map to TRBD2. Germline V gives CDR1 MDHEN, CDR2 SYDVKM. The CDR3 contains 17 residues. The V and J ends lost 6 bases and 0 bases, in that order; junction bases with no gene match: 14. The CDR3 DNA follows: TGTGCCAGCAGCAACTGGCCCTCTAGCGGTCTCTCCTACGAGCAGTACTTC. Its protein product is CASSNWPSSGLSYEQYF.

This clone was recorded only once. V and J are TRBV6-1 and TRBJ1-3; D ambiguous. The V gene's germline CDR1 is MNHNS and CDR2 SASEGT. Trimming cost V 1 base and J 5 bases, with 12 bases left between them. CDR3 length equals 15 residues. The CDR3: CASSEGPPVRNTIYF. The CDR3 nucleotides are TGTGCCAGCAGTGAAGGGCCCCCCGTGAGAAACACCATATATTTT.

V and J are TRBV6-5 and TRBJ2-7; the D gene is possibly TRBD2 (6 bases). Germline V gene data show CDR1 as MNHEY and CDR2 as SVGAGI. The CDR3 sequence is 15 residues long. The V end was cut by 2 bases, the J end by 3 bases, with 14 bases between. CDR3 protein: CASSYRGGSRYEQYF. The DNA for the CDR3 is TGTGCCAGCAGTTACAGAGGAGGGAGTCGCTACGAGCAGTACTTC.

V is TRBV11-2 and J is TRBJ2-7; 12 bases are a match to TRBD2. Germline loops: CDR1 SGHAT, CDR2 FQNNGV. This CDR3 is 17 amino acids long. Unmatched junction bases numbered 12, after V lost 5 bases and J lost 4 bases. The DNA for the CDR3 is TGTGCCAGCAGCCCCACGCTAGCGGGGGGGATTGATTACGAGCAGTACTTC. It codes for CASSPTLAGGIDYEQYF.

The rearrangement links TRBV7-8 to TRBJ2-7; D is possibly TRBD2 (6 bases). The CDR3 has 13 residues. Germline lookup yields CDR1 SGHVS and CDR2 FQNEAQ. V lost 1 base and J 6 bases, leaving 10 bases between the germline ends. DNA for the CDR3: TGTGCCAGCAGCTTAGATCTGGGAGGCGAGCAGTACTTC. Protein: CASSLDLGGEQYF.

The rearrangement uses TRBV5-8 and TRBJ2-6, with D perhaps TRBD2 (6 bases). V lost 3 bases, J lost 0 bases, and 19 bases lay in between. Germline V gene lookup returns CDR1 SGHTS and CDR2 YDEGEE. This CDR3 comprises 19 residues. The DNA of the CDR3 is TGTGCCAGCAGCTCCCCCTTCGGGGCGGGATCCTCTGGGGCCAACGTCCTGACTTTC. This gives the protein CASSSPFGAGSSGANVLTF.

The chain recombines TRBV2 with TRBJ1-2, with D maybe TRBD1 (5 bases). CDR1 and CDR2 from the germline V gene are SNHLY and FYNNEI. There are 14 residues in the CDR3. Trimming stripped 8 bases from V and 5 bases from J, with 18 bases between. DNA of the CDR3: TGTGCCAGCGACGGCAGGGTTGGTTCGTATGGCTACACCTTC. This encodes CASDGRVGSYGYTF. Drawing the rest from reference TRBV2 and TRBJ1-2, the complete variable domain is EPEVTQTPSHQVTQMGQEVILRCVPISNHLYFYWYRQILGQKVEFLVSFYNNEISEKSEIFDDQFSVERPDGSNFTLKIRSTKLEDSAMYFCASDGRVGSYGYTFGSGTRLTVV.

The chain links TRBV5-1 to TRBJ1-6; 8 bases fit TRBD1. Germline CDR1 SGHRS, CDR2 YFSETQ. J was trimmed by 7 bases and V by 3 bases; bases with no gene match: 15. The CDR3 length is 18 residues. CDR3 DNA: TGCGCCAGCAGCTCGCGACCTTCTGGACAGGGAGTGAATTCACCCCTCCACTTT. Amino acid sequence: CASSSRPSGQGVNSPLHF.

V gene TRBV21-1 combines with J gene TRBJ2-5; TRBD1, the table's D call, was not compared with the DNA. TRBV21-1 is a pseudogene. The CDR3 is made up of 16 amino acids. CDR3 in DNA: TGTGCCAGCAGCAAAGGGCCAGGGGTGGATCAAGAGACCCAGTACTTC. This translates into CASSKGPGVDQETQYF.

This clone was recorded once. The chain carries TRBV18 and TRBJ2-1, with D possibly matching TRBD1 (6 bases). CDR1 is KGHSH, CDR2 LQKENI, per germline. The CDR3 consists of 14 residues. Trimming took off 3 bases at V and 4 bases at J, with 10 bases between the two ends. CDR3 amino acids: CASSPDRRYNEQFF. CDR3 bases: TGTGCCAGCTCACCGGACAGACGATACAATGAGCAGTTCTTC.

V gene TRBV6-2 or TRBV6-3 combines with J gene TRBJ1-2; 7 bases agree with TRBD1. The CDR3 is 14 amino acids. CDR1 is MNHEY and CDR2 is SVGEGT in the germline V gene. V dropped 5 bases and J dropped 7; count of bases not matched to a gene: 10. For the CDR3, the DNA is TGTGCCAGCAGTCCCATACAGGGGATGATTGGCTACACCTTC. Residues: CASSPIQGMIGYTF.

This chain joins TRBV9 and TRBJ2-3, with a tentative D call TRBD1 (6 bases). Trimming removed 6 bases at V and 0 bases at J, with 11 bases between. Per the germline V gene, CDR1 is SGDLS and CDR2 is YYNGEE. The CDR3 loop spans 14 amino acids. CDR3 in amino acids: CASTRQVSTDTQYF. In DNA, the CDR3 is TGTGCCAGCACGCGACAGGTGAGCACAGATACGCAGTATTTT.

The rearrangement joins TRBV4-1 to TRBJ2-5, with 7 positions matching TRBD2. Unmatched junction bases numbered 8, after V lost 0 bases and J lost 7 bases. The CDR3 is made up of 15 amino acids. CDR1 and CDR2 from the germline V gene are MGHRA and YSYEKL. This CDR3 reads CASSQDGLWGGTQYF. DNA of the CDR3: TGCGCCAGCAGCCAAGATGGTCTATGGGGGGGGACCCAGTACTTC.

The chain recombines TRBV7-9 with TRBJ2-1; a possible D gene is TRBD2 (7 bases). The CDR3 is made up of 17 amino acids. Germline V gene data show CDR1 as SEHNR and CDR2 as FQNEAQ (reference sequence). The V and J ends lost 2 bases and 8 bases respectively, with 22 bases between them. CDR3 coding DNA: TGTGCCAGCAGCTTAAGGGGCCGCGGGGGCTTATGGCATGAGCAGTTCTTC. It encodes CASSLRGRGGLWHEQFF.

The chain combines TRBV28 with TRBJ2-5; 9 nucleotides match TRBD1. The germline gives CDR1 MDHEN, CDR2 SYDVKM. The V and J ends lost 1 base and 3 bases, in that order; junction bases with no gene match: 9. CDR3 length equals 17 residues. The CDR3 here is CASSLYLVDRGKETQYF. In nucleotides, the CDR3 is TGTGCCAGCAGTTTATATCTTGTTGACAGGGGGAAAGAGACCCAGTACTTC.

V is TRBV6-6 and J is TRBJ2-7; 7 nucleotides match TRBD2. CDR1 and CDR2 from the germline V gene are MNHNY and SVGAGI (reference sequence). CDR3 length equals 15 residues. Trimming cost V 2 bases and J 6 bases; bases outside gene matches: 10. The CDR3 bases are TGTGCCAGCAGTTACAAGAGGCGGGAGAACGGCGAGCAGTACTTC. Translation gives CASSYKRRENGEQYF.

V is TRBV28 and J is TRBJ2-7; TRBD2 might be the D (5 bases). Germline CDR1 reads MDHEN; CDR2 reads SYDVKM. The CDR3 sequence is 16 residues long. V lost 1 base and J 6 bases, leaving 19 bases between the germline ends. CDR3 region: CASSLFQPRAEGEQYF. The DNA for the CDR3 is TGTGCCAGCAGTTTATTCCAACCCCGCGCCGAGGGCGAGCAGTACTTC.

In DNA form, the CDR3 reads TGTGCCAGCAGCACCTGGGACAGGGATAATGAAAAACTGTTTTTT. Amino acid sequence: CASSTWDRDNEKLFF. The rearrangement links TRBV3-1 (or the pseudogene TRBV3-2) to TRBJ1-4, with 9 nucleotides matching TRBD1. V trimming: 5 bases; J trimming: 4 bases; junction bases outside the gene matches: 5. Per germline, CDR1 LGHDT and CDR2 YNNKEL (reference sequence). The length of the CDR3 is 15 residues.